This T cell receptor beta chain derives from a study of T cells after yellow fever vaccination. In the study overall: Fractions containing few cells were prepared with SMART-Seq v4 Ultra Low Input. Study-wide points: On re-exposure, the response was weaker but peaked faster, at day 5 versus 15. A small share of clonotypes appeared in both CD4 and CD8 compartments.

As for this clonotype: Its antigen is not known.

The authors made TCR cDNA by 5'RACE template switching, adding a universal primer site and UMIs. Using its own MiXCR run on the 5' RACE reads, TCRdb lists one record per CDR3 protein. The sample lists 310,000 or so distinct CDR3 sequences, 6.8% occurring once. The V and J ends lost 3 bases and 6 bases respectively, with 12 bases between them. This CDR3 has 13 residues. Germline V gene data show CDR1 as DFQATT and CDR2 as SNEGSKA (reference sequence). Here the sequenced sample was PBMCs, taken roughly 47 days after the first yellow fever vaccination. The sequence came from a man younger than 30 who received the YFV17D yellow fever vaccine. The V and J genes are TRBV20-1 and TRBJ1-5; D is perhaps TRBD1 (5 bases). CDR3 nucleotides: TGCAGTGCTAGCAGGGAGGGTGGTCAGCCCCAGCATTTT. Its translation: CSASREGGQPQHF.